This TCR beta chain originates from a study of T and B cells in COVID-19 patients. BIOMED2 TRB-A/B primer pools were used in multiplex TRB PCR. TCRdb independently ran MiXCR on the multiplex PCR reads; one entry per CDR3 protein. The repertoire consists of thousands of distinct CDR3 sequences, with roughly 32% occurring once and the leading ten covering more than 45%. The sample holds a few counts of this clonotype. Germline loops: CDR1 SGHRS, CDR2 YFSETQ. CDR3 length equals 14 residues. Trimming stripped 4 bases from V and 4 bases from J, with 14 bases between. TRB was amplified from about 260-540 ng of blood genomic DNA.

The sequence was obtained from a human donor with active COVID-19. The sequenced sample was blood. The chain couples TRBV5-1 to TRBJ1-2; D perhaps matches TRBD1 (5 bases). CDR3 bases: TGCGCCAGCAGCAGCACAGGTGGGGTCTATGGCTACACCTTC. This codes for CASSSTGGVYGYTF.